This T cell receptor (beta chain) derives from a study of tumor and adjacent non-tumor tissue in lung cancer. Across the whole study: The cohort had approximately 12 adenocarcinoma, a couple of squamous cell and 1 small cell patients. Some 4.1 million productive TCRbeta reads were obtained per sample on average. Points from the study as a whole: Patients with more diverse tumor TCRs had worse survival. Tumor repertoires had a smaller top 100 clone share than normal lung.

TCRbeta libraries were built with three rounds of nested PCR, modified from ARM-PCR. TCRdb reprocessed the multiplex PCR reads via MiXCR and lists one record per CDR3 protein. The sample records tens of thousands of distinct CDR3 sequences, approximately 77% being singletons. For this clonotype: Antigen unknown. An end of the junction does not agree with germline; a read error may underlie this.

No cell sorting was done before RNA was extracted from the tissue. Germline CDR1 and CDR2: MDHEN and SYDVKM. The CDR3 has 15 residues. Sequenced sample: lung tumor tissue. The genes are TRBV28 and TRBJ2-7; the match to TRBD2 covers 9 bases. This TCR derives from a woman aged 35 to 49 with non-small cell lung cancer. The CDR3 nucleotides are TGTGCTAGCAATTCGCGGGAGGGCAGGAACTACGAGCAGTACTTC. Residues: CASNSREGRNYEQYF.